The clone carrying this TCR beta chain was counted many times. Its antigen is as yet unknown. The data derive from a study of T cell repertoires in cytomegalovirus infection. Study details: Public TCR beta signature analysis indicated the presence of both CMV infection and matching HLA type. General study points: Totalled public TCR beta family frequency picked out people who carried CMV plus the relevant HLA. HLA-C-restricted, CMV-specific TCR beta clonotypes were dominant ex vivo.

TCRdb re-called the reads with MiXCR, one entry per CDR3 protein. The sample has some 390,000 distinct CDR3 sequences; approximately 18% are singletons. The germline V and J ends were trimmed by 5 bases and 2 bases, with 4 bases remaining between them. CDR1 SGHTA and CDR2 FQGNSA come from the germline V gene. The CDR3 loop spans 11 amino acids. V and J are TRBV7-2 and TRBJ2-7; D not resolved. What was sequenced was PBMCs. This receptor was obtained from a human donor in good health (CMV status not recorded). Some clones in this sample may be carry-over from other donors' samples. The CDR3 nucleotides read TGTGCCAGCAGCCCAGCCTACGAGCAGTACTTC. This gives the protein CASSPAYEQYF.